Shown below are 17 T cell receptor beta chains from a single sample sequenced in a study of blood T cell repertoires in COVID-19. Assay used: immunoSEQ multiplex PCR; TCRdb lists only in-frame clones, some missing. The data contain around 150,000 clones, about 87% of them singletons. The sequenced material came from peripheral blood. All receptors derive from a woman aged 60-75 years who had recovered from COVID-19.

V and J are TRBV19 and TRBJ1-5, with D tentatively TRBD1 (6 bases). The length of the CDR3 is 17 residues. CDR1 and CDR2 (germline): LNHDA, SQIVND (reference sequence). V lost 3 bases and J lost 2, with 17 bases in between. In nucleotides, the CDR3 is TGTGCCAGTAGTATCGGTCACAGGGCTGAGGGCAATCAGCCCCAGCATTTT. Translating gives CASSIGHRAEGNQPQHF.

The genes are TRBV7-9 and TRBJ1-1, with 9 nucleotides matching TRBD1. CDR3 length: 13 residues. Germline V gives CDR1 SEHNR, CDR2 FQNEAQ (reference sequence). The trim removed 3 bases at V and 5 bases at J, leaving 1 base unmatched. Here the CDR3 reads CASSLDRGTEAFF. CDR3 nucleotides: TGTGCCAGCAGCTTGGACAGGGGTACTGAAGCTTTCTTT.

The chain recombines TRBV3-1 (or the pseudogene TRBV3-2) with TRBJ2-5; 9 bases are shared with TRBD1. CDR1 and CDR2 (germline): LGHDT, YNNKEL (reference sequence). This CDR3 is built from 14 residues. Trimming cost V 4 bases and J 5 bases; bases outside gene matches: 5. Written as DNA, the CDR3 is TGTGCCAGCAGCCCCCGGGACAGGGTTGAGACCCAGTACTTC. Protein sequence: CASSPRDRVETQYF.

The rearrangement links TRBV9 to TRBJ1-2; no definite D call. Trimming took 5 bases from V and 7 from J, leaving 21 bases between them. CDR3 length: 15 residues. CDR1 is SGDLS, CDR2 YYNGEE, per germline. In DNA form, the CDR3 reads TGTGCCAGCAGACCCAGTGGAGCAGTTCTTGGTGGCTACACCTTC. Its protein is CASRPSGAVLGGYTF.

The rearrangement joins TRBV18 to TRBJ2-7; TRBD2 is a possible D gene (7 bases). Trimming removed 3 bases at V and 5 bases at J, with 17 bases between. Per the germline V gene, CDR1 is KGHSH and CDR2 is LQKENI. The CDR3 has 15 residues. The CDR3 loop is CASSPWGGAFHEQYF. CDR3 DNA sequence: TGTGCCAGCTCACCGTGGGGGGGGGCGTTCCACGAGCAGTACTTC.

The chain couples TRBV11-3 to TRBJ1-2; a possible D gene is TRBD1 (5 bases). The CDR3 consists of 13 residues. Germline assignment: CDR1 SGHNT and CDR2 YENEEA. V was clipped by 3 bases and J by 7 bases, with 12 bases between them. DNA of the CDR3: TGTGCCAGCAGCTTGACGGGGGGTCGTGGCTACACCTTC. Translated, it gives CASSLTGGRGYTF. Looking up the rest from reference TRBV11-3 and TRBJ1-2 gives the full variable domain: EAGVVQSPRYKIIEKKQPVAFWCNPISGHNTLYWYLQNLGQGPELLIRYENEEAVDDSQLPKDRFSAERLKGVDSTLKIQPAELGDSAVYLCASSLTGGRGYTFGSGTRLTVV.

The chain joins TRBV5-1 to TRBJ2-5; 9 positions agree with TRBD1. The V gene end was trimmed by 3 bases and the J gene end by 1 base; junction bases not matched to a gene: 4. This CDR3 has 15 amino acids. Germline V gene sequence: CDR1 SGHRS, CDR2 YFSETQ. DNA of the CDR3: TGCGCCAGCAGCTATGGACAGGGGATCCAAGAGACCCAGTACTTC. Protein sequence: CASSYGQGIQETQYF. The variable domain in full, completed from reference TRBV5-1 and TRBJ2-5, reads KAGVTQTPRYLIKTRGQQVTLSCSPISGHRSVSWYQQTPGQGLQFLFEYFSETQRNKGNFPGRFSGRQFSNSRSEMNVSTLELGDSALYLCASSYGQGIQETQYFGPGTRLLVL.

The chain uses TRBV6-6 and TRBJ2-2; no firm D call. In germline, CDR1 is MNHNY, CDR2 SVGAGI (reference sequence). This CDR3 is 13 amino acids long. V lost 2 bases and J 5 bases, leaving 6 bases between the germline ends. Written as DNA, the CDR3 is TGTGCCAGCAGTTACCTAGAAACCGGGGAGCTGTTTTTT. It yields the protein CASSYLETGELFF.

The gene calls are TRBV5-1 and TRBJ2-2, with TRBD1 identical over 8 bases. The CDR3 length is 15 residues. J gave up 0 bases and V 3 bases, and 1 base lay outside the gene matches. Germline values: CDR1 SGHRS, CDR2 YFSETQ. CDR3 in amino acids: CASSSTGANTGELFF. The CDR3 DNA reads TGCGCCAGCAGCTCGACAGGGGCGAACACCGGGGAGCTGTTTTTT.

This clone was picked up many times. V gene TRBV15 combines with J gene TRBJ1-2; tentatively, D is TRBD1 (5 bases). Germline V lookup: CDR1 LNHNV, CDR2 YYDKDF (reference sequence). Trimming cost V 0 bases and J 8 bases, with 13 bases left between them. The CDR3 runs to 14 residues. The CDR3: CATSRDPQGGGYTF. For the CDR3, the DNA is TGTGCCACCAGCAGAGATCCCCAGGGAGGCGGCTACACCTTC.

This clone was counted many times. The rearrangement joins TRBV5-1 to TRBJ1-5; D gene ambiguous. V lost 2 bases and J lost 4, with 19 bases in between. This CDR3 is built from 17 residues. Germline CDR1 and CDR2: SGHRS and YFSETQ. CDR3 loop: CASSFQLERIRNQPQHF. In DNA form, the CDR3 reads TGCGCCAGCAGCTTTCAGTTGGAGAGGATAAGGAATCAGCCCCAGCATTTT.

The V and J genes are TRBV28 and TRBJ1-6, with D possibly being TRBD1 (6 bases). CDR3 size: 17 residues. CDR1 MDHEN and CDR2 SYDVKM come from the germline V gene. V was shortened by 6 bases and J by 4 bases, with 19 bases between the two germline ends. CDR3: CASRPLGGASYNSPLHF. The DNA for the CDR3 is TGTGCCAGCAGGCCGCTAGGGGGAGCTAGTTATAATTCACCCCTCCACTTT.

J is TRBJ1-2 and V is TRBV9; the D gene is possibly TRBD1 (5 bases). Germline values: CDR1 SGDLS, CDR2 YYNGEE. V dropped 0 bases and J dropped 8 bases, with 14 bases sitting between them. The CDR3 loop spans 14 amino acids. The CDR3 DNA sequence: TGTGCCAGCAGCGTAGGGGGGGTCCGCGACGGCTACACCTTC. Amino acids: CASSVGGVRDGYTF.

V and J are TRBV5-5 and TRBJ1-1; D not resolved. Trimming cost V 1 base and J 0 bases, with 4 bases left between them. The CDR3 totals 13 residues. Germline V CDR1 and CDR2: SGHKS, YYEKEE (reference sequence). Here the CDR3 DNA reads TGTGCCAGCAGCTTGCGAGTGAACACTGAAGCTTTCTTT. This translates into CASSLRVNTEAFF.

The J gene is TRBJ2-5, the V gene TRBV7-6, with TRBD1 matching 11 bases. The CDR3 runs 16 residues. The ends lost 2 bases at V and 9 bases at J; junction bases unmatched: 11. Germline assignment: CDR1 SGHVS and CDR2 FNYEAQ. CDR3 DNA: TGTGCCAGCAGCTTACGAGGGACAGGGGGTGAGCAGGCCCAGTACTTC. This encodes CASSLRGTGGEQAQYF.

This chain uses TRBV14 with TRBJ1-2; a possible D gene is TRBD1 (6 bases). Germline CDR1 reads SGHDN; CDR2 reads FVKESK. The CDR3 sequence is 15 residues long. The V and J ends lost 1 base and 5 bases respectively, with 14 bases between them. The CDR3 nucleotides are TGTGCCAGCAGCCAAGGAGGGGGTCAACCGTATGGCTACACCTTC. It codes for CASSQGGGQPYGYTF.

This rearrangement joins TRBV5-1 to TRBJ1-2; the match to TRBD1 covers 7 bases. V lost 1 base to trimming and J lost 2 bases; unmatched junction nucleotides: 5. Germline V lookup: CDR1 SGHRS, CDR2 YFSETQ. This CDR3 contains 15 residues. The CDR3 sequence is CASSLSGGSNYGYTF. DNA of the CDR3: TGCGCCAGCAGCTTGTCAGGGGGTTCCAACTATGGCTACACCTTC.